This entry lists 32 T cell receptor beta chains sequenced from one sample in a study of T cell responses to AZD1222 COVID-19 vaccine. Repertoires were generated with immunoSEQ multiplex PCR, while TCRdb's copy carries only in-frame clones and drops some. Seen here are 150,000 to 160,000 clones, around nine tenths observed once, and the top ten hold 1.5% to 2%. Sequenced material: peripheral blood, taken on day 0 of AZD1222 vaccination. Receptors were obtained from an adult in good health.

V gene TRBV3-1 (or the pseudogene TRBV3-2) combines with J gene TRBJ2-1; the match to TRBD2 covers 8 bases. Germline assignment: CDR1 LGHDT and CDR2 YNNKEL (reference sequence). V dropped 0 bases and J dropped 0; count of bases not matched to a gene: 4. This CDR3 spans 17 amino acids. The CDR3 bases are TGTGCCAGCAGCCAAGACCCGACTAGCGACTCCTACAATGAGCAGTTCTTC. It is translated as CASSQDPTSDSYNEQFF.

The chain couples TRBV19 to TRBJ2-1; D is perhaps TRBD1 (6 bases). Germline lookup yields CDR1 LNHDA and CDR2 SQIVND (reference sequence). V lost 3 bases and J lost 8, with 17 bases in between. CDR3 length: 15 amino acids. CDR3 nucleotides: TGTGCCAGTAGTATGGTGGGGGCTCTGGTCTATGAGCAGTTCTTC. Its protein product is CASSMVGALVYEQFF. The variable domain in full, with the rest retrieved from reference TRBV19 and TRBJ2-1, is DGGITQSPKYLFRKEGQNVTLSCEQNLNHDAMYWYRQDPGQGLRLIYYSQIVNDFQKGDIAEGYSVSREKKESFPLTVTSAQKNPTAFYLCASSMVGALVYEQFFGPGTRLTVL.

This sequence joins TRBV7-2 and TRBJ1-5, with D unresolved. CDR3 size: 13 residues. Trimming removed 2 bases from V and 5 bases from J, with 7 bases in between. Germline V lookup: CDR1 SGHTA, CDR2 FQGNSA. The CDR3 DNA is TGTGCCAGCAGCTTAATGGGTGATCAGCCCCAGCATTTT. Translation gives CASSLMGDQPQHF.

The J gene is TRBJ2-3, the V gene TRBV27; D may be TRBD2 (6 bases). Trimming took off 5 bases at V and 0 bases at J, with 12 bases between the two ends. The CDR3 contains 15 residues. Germline V CDR1 and CDR2: MNHEY, SMNVEV (reference sequence). The CDR3 reads CASSPLGGSTDTQYF. The CDR3 DNA is TGTGCCAGCAGTCCACTCGGGGGTAGCACAGATACGCAGTATTTT.

The chain links TRBV20-1 to TRBJ2-4; D gene uncertain. The CDR3 spans 11 residues. V was pared by 4 bases and J by 12 bases, with 13 bases between. Germline-derived CDR1 and CDR2 are DFQATT and SNEGSKA (reference sequence). CDR3 bases: TGCAGTGCTACGTGGAGATCTAGTCAGTACTTC. Protein: CSATWRSSQYF.

The chain has TRBV19 and TRBJ1-1, with 7 positions matching TRBD1. CDR3 length: 14 residues. V was clipped by 7 bases and J by 0 bases; unmatched bases: 5. The germline V gene encodes CDR1 LNHDA and CDR2 SQIVND (reference sequence). CDR3 bases: TGTGCCAGTAACAACAGGGGATTGAACACTGAAGCTTTCTTT. Its protein product is CASNNRGLNTEAFF.

V and J are TRBV6-2 or TRBV6-3 and TRBJ1-4; TRBD1 is a possible D gene (6 bases). CDR3 length: 17 residues. Trimming cost V 2 bases and J 6 bases, with 19 bases left between them. The germline V gene has CDR1 MNHEY and CDR2 SVGEGT. In DNA form, the CDR3 reads TGTGCCAGCAGTTACCGCCCCTACAGGGAGCGGTATGAAAAACTGTTTTTT. This translates into CASSYRPYRERYEKLFF.

This clone has a single count. This chain uses TRBV24-1 with TRBJ2-4; TRBD2 aligns across 9 bases. The CDR3 length is 13 residues. Germline V gives CDR1 KGHDR, CDR2 SFDVKD. V trimming: 9 bases; J trimming: 8 bases; junction bases outside the gene matches: 7. CDR3 nucleotides: TGTGCCACCTCTAGCGGGAAGAGGGACATTCAGTACTTC. Its translation: CATSSGKRDIQYF.

This clone was recorded only once. This chain joins TRBV20-1 and TRBJ1-1; unclear D gene. This CDR3 region has 13 residues. V dropped 3 bases and J dropped 5 bases, with 13 bases sitting between them. Germline values: CDR1 DFQATT, CDR2 SNEGSKA (reference sequence). CDR3 DNA sequence: TGCAGTGCTAGTAAGGGCCTGGTGACTGAAGCTTTCTTT. The encoded protein is CSASKGLVTEAFF.

The chain recombines TRBV6-5 with TRBJ1-1; 8 bases line up with TRBD1. The junction had 7 bases not matched to a gene; V was cut back by 6 bases and J by 4 bases. This CDR3 contains 14 residues. The germline gives CDR1 MNHEY, CDR2 SVGAGI. The CDR3 protein is CASRSGTGATEAFF. CDR3 nucleotides: TGTGCCAGCAGGTCCGGGACAGGCGCCACTGAAGCTTTCTTT.

The J gene is TRBJ1-1, the V gene TRBV5-1; no firm D call. Trimming shortened V by 5 bases and J by 3 bases, and 17 bases separated the two germline ends. CDR3 size: 15 residues. Germline-derived CDR1 and CDR2 are SGHRS and YFSETQ. CDR3 residues: CASSFRTSRDTEAFF. CDR3 coding DNA: TGCGCCAGCAGTTTCCGCACCAGCCGCGACACTGAAGCTTTCTTT.

The chain links TRBV4-2 to TRBJ2-7; the D gene could be TRBD1 or TRBD2 (6 bases each). Trimming pared 0 bases from V and 3 bases from J, leaving 15 bases between. Looked up from germline, CDR1 is LGHNA and CDR2 is YNFKEQ. The CDR3 is made up of 16 amino acids. CDR3 in amino acids: CASSQDHSGGHYEQYF. In DNA, the CDR3 is TGTGCCAGCAGCCAAGATCATTCCGGGGGACACTACGAGCAGTACTTC.

This chain links TRBV12-3 or TRBV12-4 with TRBJ2-3, with D possibly matching TRBD2 (6 bases). V dropped 9 bases and J dropped 7 bases, with 11 bases sitting between them. CDR3 length: 11 residues. The CDR3 DNA sequence: TGTGCCAGTCTACGCGGGAATACGCAGTATTTT. Its protein is CASLRGNTQYF.

This rearrangement joins TRBV27 to TRBJ1-6; D remains unclear. Germline CDR1 is MNHEY and CDR2 is SMNVEV (reference sequence). CDR3 length: 15 amino acids. V was clipped by 3 bases and J by 1 base, with 7 bases between them. The CDR3 bases are TGTGCCAGCAGTTTTGGGAGTTCCTATAATTCACCCCTCCACTTT. It translates to CASSFGSSYNSPLHF.

The V and J genes are TRBV2 and TRBJ1-1; TRBD1 aligns across 12 bases. V lost 5 bases, J lost 4 bases, and 5 bases stayed unmatched. This CDR3 contains 15 residues. Germline-derived CDR1 and CDR2 are SNHLY and FYNNEI. The CDR3 coding sequence is TGTGCCAGCAGTCCACGGGACAGGGGGCCCACTGAAGCTTTCTTT. Protein sequence: CASSPRDRGPTEAFF.

The gene calls are TRBV12-3 or TRBV12-4 and TRBJ2-1, with D possibly TRBD1 on 6 matching bases. Trimming removed 8 bases at V and 10 bases at J, with 18 bases between. This CDR3 is built from 13 residues. The CDR3 sequence: CASSYGTTREQFF. The CDR3, as DNA: TGTGCCAGCTCCTACGGGACAACCAGAGAGCAGTTCTTC.

The V call is TRBV19, the J call TRBJ1-1; D uncertain. Germline CDR1 LNHDA, CDR2 SQIVND (reference sequence). The CDR3 contains 13 residues. The V and J ends lost 4 bases and 1 base respectively, with 7 bases between them. The CDR3 DNA reads TGTGCCAGTAGTACCTTTCAGAACACTGAAGCTTTCTTT. Residues: CASSTFQNTEAFF.

In its sample, this clone was seen a few times. This chain joins TRBV4-2 and TRBJ2-2, with D possibly being TRBD2 (6 bases). CDR1 is LGHNA and CDR2 is YNFKEQ in the germline V gene. Trimming left V 0 bases short and J 2 bases short, with 13 bases between. The CDR3 runs 17 residues. CDR3 DNA sequence: TGTGCCAGCAGCCAAGAGAGGGCGGGAATAAACACCGGGGAGCTGTTTTTT. Its protein is CASSQERAGINTGELFF.

The rearrangement links TRBV10-3 to TRBJ1-1; possible D gene TRBD1, 5 bases. There are 12 residues in the CDR3. V was trimmed by 6 bases and J by 7 bases, leaving 12 bases between them. Germline values: CDR1 ENHRY, CDR2 SYGVKD. The CDR3 DNA reads as TGTGCCATCAGGACACAGGAAAATGAAGCTTTCTTT. This translates into CAIRTQENEAFF.

The V gene is TRBV27, the J gene TRBJ1-1; TRBD1 is a possible D gene (5 bases). The germline V gene has CDR1 MNHEY and CDR2 SMNVEV (reference sequence). Trimming left V 2 bases short and J 4 bases short, with 11 bases between. CDR3 length equals 14 residues. Here the CDR3 reads CASSLGTGITEAFF. The CDR3 coding sequence is TGTGCCAGCAGTTTAGGGACGGGGATCACTGAAGCTTTCTTT.

The CDR3 region is CASSLYGPGGQPGGTF. In DNA, the CDR3 is TGTGCCAGCAGTTTATATGGTCCAGGGGGCCAACCTGGGGGTACCTTC. The chain uses TRBV28 and TRBJ1-2; 8 nucleotides match TRBD1. The V segment lost 1 base and the J segment 14 bases; nucleotides outside the gene matches: 18. Germline V lookup: CDR1 MDHEN, CDR2 SYDVKM. The CDR3 consists of 16 residues.

A single count supports this clone. The rearrangement links TRBV15 to TRBJ2-5; D gene uncertain. The CDR3 covers 14 residues. Germline V gene lookup returns CDR1 LNHNV and CDR2 YYDKDF (reference sequence). Trimming pared 0 bases from V and 0 bases from J, leaving 5 bases between. In DNA, the CDR3 is TGTGCCACCAGCAGAGATGTCAACCAAGAGACCCAGTACTTC. This sequence encodes CATSRDVNQETQYF.

The rearrangement uses TRBV2 and TRBJ1-5, with no clear D. V shed 7 bases and J shed 0 bases, with 7 bases lying between them. The length of the CDR3 is 13 residues. Germline loops: CDR1 SNHLY, CDR2 FYNNEI. CDR3 nucleotide sequence: TGTGCCAGCATGGATCGTAGCAATCAGCCCCAGCATTTT. This encodes CASMDRSNQPQHF.

The chain recombines TRBV12-1 with TRBJ1-1; no DNA check was done on the table's D call, TRBD1. TRBV12-1 is designated a pseudogene. CDR3 length: 12 amino acids. The CDR3 DNA sequence: TGTGCCAGCACCCGTAACAGGGATGGAGCTTTCTTT. This encodes CASTRNRDGAFF.

The chain combines TRBV27 with TRBJ2-3; 12 positions agree with TRBD1. Germline V gives CDR1 MNHEY, CDR2 SMNVEV (reference sequence). The CDR3 contains 15 residues. V lost 4 bases to trimming and J lost 4 bases; unmatched junction nucleotides: 3. The CDR3 reads CASSWGQGAADTQYF. The DNA for the CDR3 is TGTGCCAGCAGTTGGGGACAGGGGGCCGCAGATACGCAGTATTTT.

V is TRBV5-4 and J is TRBJ1-1; no definite D call. This CDR3 contains 13 residues. The V end lost 0 bases, the J end lost 4 bases, and 7 bases lay between the germline ends. The V gene's germline CDR1 is SGHNT and CDR2 YYREEE (reference sequence). The CDR3 spells CASSLGLPTEAFF. Written as DNA, the CDR3 is TGTGCCAGCAGCTTGGGACTTCCCACTGAAGCTTTCTTT.

This chain links TRBV24-1 with TRBJ1-2; 7 bases align to TRBD1. After removal of 2 bases from V and 2 bases from J, the junction contained 1 base not matched to a gene. The V gene's germline CDR1 is KGHDR and CDR2 SFDVKD. The CDR3 runs to 14 residues. This CDR3 reads CATSDSTGNYGYTF. CDR3 sequence (DNA): TGTGCCACCAGTGATTCGACAGGGAACTATGGCTACACCTTC.

The V and J genes are TRBV9 and TRBJ2-7; D is perhaps TRBD1 (6 bases). Germline CDR1 SGDLS, CDR2 YYNGEE. Trimming removed 0 bases from V and 0 bases from J, with 10 bases in between. The CDR3 has 15 residues. Here the CDR3 DNA reads TGTGCCAGCAGCGTAGATGACAGGAGCTCCTACGAGCAGTACTTC. Residues: CASSVDDRSSYEQYF.

The genes are TRBV18 and TRBJ2-1, with TRBD2 identical over 10 bases. The CDR3 contains 18 residues. Germline CDR1 KGHSH, CDR2 LQKENI. V gave up 2 bases and J gave up 2 bases; unmatched junction bases: 9. In DNA, the CDR3 is TGTGCCAGCTCACCATTTGGGCTAGCGGGAGCGGCCTACAATGAGCAGTTCTTC. As protein: CASSPFGLAGAAYNEQFF.

The chain links TRBV18 to TRBJ1-4, with D possibly matching TRBD1 (5 bases). The CDR3 sequence is 15 residues long. Trimming took off 3 bases at V and 5 bases at J, with 13 bases between the two ends. The V gene's germline CDR1 is KGHSH and CDR2 LQKENI. The CDR3 region has the DNA TGTGCCAGCTCACCCAATACGGCAGGGAATGAAAAACTGTTTTTT. The encoded protein is CASSPNTAGNEKLFF.

The chain couples TRBV4-2 to TRBJ2-2, with 13 nucleotides matching TRBD2. V was pared by 5 bases and J by 3 bases, with 0 bases of the junction left unmatched. The CDR3 length is 15 residues. CDR1 is LGHNA and CDR2 is YNFKEQ in the germline V gene. CDR3 sequence reads: CASSGLAGDTGELFF. The CDR3 DNA reads as TGTGCCAGCAGCGGACTAGCGGGAGACACCGGGGAGCTGTTTTTT.

This chain links TRBV11-2 with TRBJ2-1; TRBD2 matches 7 bases. CDR3 length: 16 amino acids. After removal of 3 bases from V and 8 bases from J, the junction contained 13 bases not matched to a gene. Germline values: CDR1 SGHAT, CDR2 FQNNGV. This chain's CDR3 is CASSFLPRDSGDEQFF. Written as DNA, the CDR3 is TGTGCCAGCAGCTTTCTCCCGCGCGACAGCGGGGATGAGCAGTTCTTC.